Following are 31 T cell receptor beta chains from one sample sequenced in a study of CD8+CD57+ T cells in acquired aplastic anemia. CDR3 and TCR beta VDJ profiling relied on a genomic DNA template. TCRdb analysed the reads with MiXCR anew, one entry per CDR3 protein. This table has about 250,000 distinct CDR3 sequences, more than 45% appearing once. Patients sequenced had flow cytometry evidence of CD8+CD57+ cell expansion. Sequenced: sorted CD4+, CD8+, or CD8+CD57+ T cells (not recorded which) from PBMCs. The receptors stem from a human donor with aplastic anemia.

Note on this clonotype: Relative to the germline gene, one junction end is altered; a read error may explain this. The chain is built from TRBV7-7 and TRBJ1-3, with a possible D match to TRBD1 (5 bases). The CDR3 has 16 residues. CDR1 and CDR2 from the germline V gene are SSHAT and FNYEAQ (reference sequence). CDR3 sequence: CASSLGVGDSGNTIYF. CDR3 nucleotides: TGTGCTAGCAGCTTAGGGGTAGGGGACTCTGGAAACACCATATATTTT.

This clonotype has at least ten counts. The chain recombines TRBV7-9 with TRBJ1-2; possibly TRBD1 for D (6 bases). The CDR3 extends over 13 amino acids. With 5 bases removed from V and 6 bases from J, the gap between germline ends came to 13 bases. Looked up from germline, CDR1 is SEHNR and CDR2 is FQNEAQ (reference sequence). Here the CDR3 DNA reads TGTGCCAGCAGCCGATCAGGGGTGGATGGCTACACCTTC. Translated, it gives CASSRSGVDGYTF.

The rearrangement links TRBV5-6 to TRBJ2-5; 11 bases are a match to TRBD1. CDR3 length: 15 amino acids. CDR1 SGHDT and CDR2 YYEEEE come from the germline V gene. The trim removed 3 bases at V and 4 bases at J, leaving 5 bases unmatched. Here the CDR3 reads CASSWGTGGRETQYF. CDR3 nucleotides: TGTGCCAGCAGCTGGGGGACAGGGGGGAGAGAGACCCAGTACTTC.

This clonotype was seen ten or more times. The rearrangement links TRBV9 to TRBJ2-7; maybe TRBD1 (6 bases). Trimming took 2 bases from V and 4 from J, leaving 13 bases between them. The CDR3 is 14 residues long. In germline, CDR1 is SGDLS, CDR2 YYNGEE. The CDR3 reads CASSVFGRGYEQYF. The CDR3 DNA is TGTGCCAGCAGCGTTTTTGGCAGGGGTTACGAGCAGTACTTC.

There are many counts of this clonotype. This chain uses TRBV5-8 with TRBJ1-2; D might be TRBD1 (5 bases). Per germline, CDR1 SGHTS and CDR2 YDEGEE. V was shortened by 0 bases and J by 6 bases, with 15 bases between the two germline ends. This CDR3 region has 15 residues. In DNA form, the CDR3 reads TGTGCCAGCAGCTTGGTCGGAGGGACGGGAAATGGCTACACCTTC. It codes for CASSLVGGTGNGYTF.

In this sample, this clonotype turned up many times. The V and J genes are TRBV15 and TRBJ1-4; 9 bases align to TRBD1. CDR3 size: 16 residues. The ends lost 8 bases at V and 8 bases at J; junction bases unmatched: 15. CDR1 LNHNV and CDR2 YYDKDF come from the germline V gene (reference sequence). CDR3 DNA: TGTGCCACCTCACAGGGGGCCTCAGTGAGCGGCGAAAAACTGTTTTTT. This sequence encodes CATSQGASVSGEKLFF. The full variable domain, with the rest looked up from reference TRBV15 and TRBJ1-4, is DAMVIQNPRYQVTQFGKPVTLSCSQTLNHNVMYWYQQKSSQAPKLLFHYYDKDFNNEADTPDNFQSRRPNTSFCFLDIRSPGLGDTAMYLCATSQGASVSGEKLFFGSGTQLSVL.

The chain couples TRBV10-3 to TRBJ2-7; 8 positions match TRBD1. The germline V gene encodes CDR1 ENHRY and CDR2 SYGVKD. V lost 6 bases, J lost 6 bases, and 10 bases stayed unmatched. This CDR3 has 14 residues. The CDR3 DNA reads as TGTGCCATCAGCGACGGAGGACAGGGACGCGAGCAGTACTTC. Encoded protein: CAISDGGQGREQYF.

This chain links TRBV4-3 with TRBJ2-3, with 13 bases identical to TRBD2. Germline trimming cut 3 bases from V and 3 bases from J; bases unmatched to any gene: 6. CDR1 LGHNA and CDR2 YSLEER come from the germline V gene. The CDR3 is made up of 17 amino acids. Here the CDR3 reads CASSQLLAGGPTDTQYF. The CDR3 nucleotides read TGCGCCAGCAGCCAGCTACTAGCGGGGGGGCCAACAGATACGCAGTATTTT.

In this sample, this clonotype turned up many times. The genes are TRBV20-1 and TRBJ1-2; 8 bases agree with TRBD1. V shed 4 bases and J 6 bases; nucleotides not matched to a gene: 7. This CDR3 is built from 13 residues. Germline lookup yields CDR1 DFQATT and CDR2 SNEGSKA (reference sequence). CDR3 nucleotides: TGCAGTGCTAAACAGGGGGGAGGGAATGGCTACACCTTC. Translation: CSAKQGGGNGYTF.

This clonotype came up many times. The chain uses TRBV6-5 and TRBJ2-5; no firm D call. The CDR3 has 16 amino acids. The V and J ends lost 4 bases and 0 bases respectively, with 15 bases between them. Germline assignment: CDR1 MNHEY and CDR2 SVGAGI. The CDR3 bases are TGTGCCAGCAGTTCTAGGACCCAACCAAACCAAGAGACCCAGTACTTC. Its protein product is CASSSRTQPNQETQYF.

There are a few counts of this clonotype. The genes are TRBV28 and TRBJ2-7; 10 bases line up with TRBD2. CDR1 is MDHEN, CDR2 SYDVKM, per germline. This CDR3 has 15 amino acids. The trim removed 6 bases at V and 2 bases at J, leaving 7 bases unmatched. CDR3 bases: TGTGCCAGCAGACCGACTAGCGGGCCAGCCTACGAGCAGTACTTC. Translated: CASRPTSGPAYEQYF.

This clonotype has a count of ten or more. The chain carries TRBV10-2 and TRBJ2-5; D gene uncertain. CDR1 and CDR2 (germline): WSHSY, SAAADI. This CDR3 contains 15 residues. V gave up 6 bases and J gave up 5 bases, with 19 bases separating them. CDR3 sequence (DNA): TGCGCCAGCAGACCGCGGCCCCGGTTTCTGGAGACCCAGTACTTC. Protein sequence: CASRPRPRFLETQYF.

The V gene is TRBV20-1, the J gene TRBJ2-5, with D possibly matching TRBD1 (6 bases). Germline loops: CDR1 DFQATT, CDR2 SNEGSKA (reference sequence). The CDR3 covers 15 residues. V lost 3 bases and J lost 5, with 19 bases in between. DNA for the CDR3: TGCAGTGCTAGCAGGGGCGCCTCTATTGCGGAGACCCAGTACTTC. Protein: CSASRGASIAETQYF.

The V gene is TRBV10-3, the J gene TRBJ2-3; the match to TRBD2 covers 7 bases. CDR3 length: 15 residues. V lost 5 bases and J lost 5; bases outside the gene matches: 10. Looked up from germline, CDR1 is ENHRY and CDR2 is SYGVKD. The CDR3 loop is CAISWTGGSKDTQYF. In nucleotides, the CDR3 is TGTGCCATCAGTTGGACGGGGGGTTCGAAAGATACGCAGTATTTT.

This rearrangement joins TRBV2 to TRBJ1-6; D not resolved. The germline CDR1 and CDR2 sequences are SNHLY and FYNNEI. CDR3 length equals 12 residues. Deletions cut 6 bases from V and 11 bases from J, with 11 bases between. The CDR3 coding sequence is TGTGCCAGCAGCCCCCCCGTCCCACCCCTCCACTTT. Its translation is CASSPPVPPLHF.

This clonotype was observed a few times. This may be a read error: a much more frequent sequence differs by one nucleotide. The V and J genes are TRBV5-5 and TRBJ2-7; D remains unclear. The CDR3 consists of 15 residues. CDR1 and CDR2 (germline): SGHKS, YYEKEE (reference sequence). CDR3 nucleotide sequence: TGTACCAGCAGCTTGTATCCGCGTTCCCTGGACGAGCAGTACTTC. It specifies CTSSLYPRSLDEQYF. Drawing the rest from reference TRBV5-5 and TRBJ2-7, the complete variable domain is DAGVTQSPTHLIKTRGQQVTLRCSPISGHKSVSWYQQVLGQGPQFIFQYYEKEERGRGNFPDRFSARQFPNYSSELNVNALLLGDSALYLCTSSLYPRSLDEQYFGPGTRLTVT.

V gene TRBV24-1 combines with J gene TRBJ2-3, with D perhaps assigned TRBD1 or TRBD2 (6 bases each). Between the trimmed V and J ends, which lost 10 bases and 3 bases, there was a span of 13 bases. The germline V gene has CDR1 KGHDR and CDR2 SFDVKD. CDR3 length equals 13 residues. The DNA for the CDR3 is TGTGCCACGTCGGGGGCCGGGACAGATACGCAGTATTTT. Amino acid sequence: CATSGAGTDTQYF.

The CDR3 protein is CASSLTPAGANVLTF. The CDR3 DNA is TGTGCCAGTAGCCTGACCCCGGCAGGGGCCAACGTCCTGACTTTC. The rearrangement links TRBV19 to TRBJ2-6; unclear D gene. V lost 6 bases and J 4 bases, leaving 13 bases between the germline ends. Germline V lookup: CDR1 LNHDA, CDR2 SQIVND (reference sequence). The CDR3 is 15 amino acids. Filled out from reference TRBV19 and TRBJ2-6, the complete variable domain reads DGGITQSPKYLFRKEGQNVTLSCEQNLNHDAMYWYRQDPGQGLRLIYYSQIVNDFQKGDIAEGYSVSREKKESFPLTVTSAQKNPTAFYLCASSLTPAGANVLTFGAGSRLTVL.

The rearrangement links TRBV4-1 to TRBJ1-1, with a tentative D call TRBD1 (5 bases). The CDR3 is 15 residues long. Trimming shortened V by 4 bases and J by 4 bases, and 16 bases separated the two germline ends. Germline CDR1 MGHRA, CDR2 YSYEKL. In nucleotides, the CDR3 is TGCGCCAGCAGCCGAGCAGGGTTAACGGTCACTGAAGCTTTCTTT. Translation: CASSRAGLTVTEAFF.

As for this clonotype: Just one base apart from a much larger clone, this may be a read error. The J gene is TRBJ2-1, the V gene TRBV7-3; a possible D gene is TRBD1 (6 bases). The CDR3 is 13 amino acids. Germline V gene sequence: CDR1 SGHTA, CDR2 FQGTGA. Trimming stripped 7 bases from V and 6 bases from J, with 13 bases between. The CDR3 loop is CASTQGKSNEQFF. As DNA, the CDR3 is TGTGCCAGCACCCAGGGGAAGAGCAATGAGCAGTTCTTC.

This clonotype came up a few times. V is TRBV15 and J is TRBJ2-7; a weak D match, TRBD2 (5 bases). Germline assignment: CDR1 LNHNV and CDR2 YYDKDF (reference sequence). Trimming took 0 bases from V and 5 from J, leaving 8 bases between them. The CDR3 is 13 amino acids. The DNA for the CDR3 is TGTGCCACCAGCAGAGATGAGGGAAACGAGCAGTACTTC. Translation gives CATSRDEGNEQYF.

CDR3 sequence (DNA): TGTGCCAGCAGCTTAGTTTGGAATCAAGAGACCCAGTACTTC. Protein sequence: CASSLVWNQETQYF. The rearrangement links TRBV7-2 to TRBJ2-5; the D is unclear. V gave up 1 base and J gave up 2 bases, with 8 bases separating them. Germline lookup yields CDR1 SGHTA and CDR2 FQGNSA. CDR3 size: 14 residues. Combining the CDR3 with reference TRBV7-2 and TRBJ2-5 gives the whole variable domain GAGVSQSPSNKVTEKGKDVELRCDPISGHTALYWYRQSLGQGLEFLIYFQGNSAPDKSGLPSDRFSAERTGGSVSTLTIQRTQQEDSAVYLCASSLVWNQETQYFGPGTRLLVL.

There are many counts of this clonotype. This rearrangement joins TRBV7-9 to TRBJ2-7; 13 bases match TRBD2. V lost 4 bases, J lost 4 bases, and 4 bases stayed unmatched. CDR1 and CDR2 from the germline V gene are SEHNR and FQNEAQ (reference sequence). CDR3 length: 15 amino acids. The CDR3 region is CASSSGLAGAYEQYF. DNA for the CDR3: TGTGCCAGCAGCTCCGGACTAGCGGGAGCTTACGAGCAGTACTTC. The full variable domain, with the rest looked up from reference TRBV7-9 and TRBJ2-7, is DTGVSQNPRHKITKRGQNVTFRCDPISEHNRLYWYRQTLGQGPEFLTYFQNEAQLEKSRLLSDRFSAERPKGSFSTLEIQRTEQGDSAMYLCASSSGLAGAYEQYFGPGTRLTVT.

As DNA, the CDR3 is TGTGCCACCAGCAGACCTACTAGCGGGGGGTCCTCGGTCAATGAGCAGTTCTTC. Amino acids: CATSRPTSGGSSVNEQFF. The rearrangement joins TRBV15 to TRBJ2-1, with 12 bases aligning to TRBD2. The V segment lost 2 bases and the J segment 6 bases; nucleotides outside the gene matches: 11. The CDR3 extends over 18 amino acids. Per the germline V gene, CDR1 is LNHNV and CDR2 is YYDKDF (reference sequence). Full variable domain (remainder filled in from reference TRBV15 and TRBJ2-1): DAMVIQNPRYQVTQFGKPVTLSCSQTLNHNVMYWYQQKSSQAPKLLFHYYDKDFNNEADTPDNFQSRRPNTSFCFLDIRSPGLGDTAMYLCATSRPTSGGSSVNEQFFGPGTRLTVL.

This chain links TRBV5-5 with TRBJ2-7, with D unresolved. Germline CDR1 and CDR2: SGHKS and YYEKEE (reference sequence). Trimming removed 1 base from V and 0 bases from J, with 8 bases in between. The CDR3 contains 14 residues. CDR3 nucleotide sequence: TGTGCCAGCAGCTTGAGTCCGAGCTCCTACGAGCAGTACTTC. This sequence encodes CASSLSPSSYEQYF.

This chain connects TRBV19 to TRBJ1-1; D remains unclear. Germline CDR1 and CDR2: LNHDA and SQIVND (reference sequence). CDR3 length: 13 amino acids. V lost 5 bases and J 6 bases, leaving 13 bases between the germline ends. CDR3 region: CASSLAWAAEAFF. For the CDR3, the DNA is TGTGCCAGTAGTCTTGCATGGGCCGCTGAAGCTTTCTTT.

Of note for this clonotype: A clone one base away is much larger, so this may be a read error. The CDR3 coding sequence is TGCGCCAGCGGCCAAACTTCAGAGCAGTTCTTC. Encoded protein: CASGQTSEQFF. V is TRBV4-1 and J is TRBJ2-1; D gene unclear. The CDR3 covers 11 residues. CDR1 is MGHRA and CDR2 is YSYEKL in the germline V gene.

This chain uses TRBV29-1 with TRBJ1-2, with D tentatively TRBD1 (5 bases). CDR3 length: 11 residues. Trimming left V 5 bases short and J 5 bases short, with 9 bases between. Looked up from germline, CDR1 is SQVTM and CDR2 is ANQGSEA. CDR3 coding DNA: TGCAGCGTTACCTCAGGGTATGGCTACACCTTC. It is translated as CSVTSGYGYTF.

To note about this clonotype: One base away lies a much larger clone, so this may be a sequencing read error. For the CDR3, the DNA is TGTGCCAGCAGCCCAGGAAGTCGGACAACAAACTATGGCTACACCTTC. It translates to CASSPGSRTTNYGYTF. This chain links TRBV9 with TRBJ1-2; a weak D match, TRBD1 (5 bases). This CDR3 contains 16 residues. Germline values: CDR1 SGDLS, CDR2 YYNGEE. Trimming left V 4 bases short and J 2 bases short, with 18 bases between.

The table lists this clonotype with a count of one. A read error may explain this, as a much larger clone is one base away. The chain couples TRBV19 to TRBJ1-4; D is perhaps TRBD1 (6 bases). The CDR3 totals 16 residues. Germline assignment: CDR1 LNHDA and CDR2 SQIVND (reference sequence). Here the CDR3 reads CASSFRQGPTNGKLFF. CDR3 nucleotides: TGTGCCAGTAGTTTCCGGCAGGGGCCAACTAATGGAAAACTGTTTTTT.

In regard to this clonotype: A much larger clone lies one base from this, so it may be a read error. The V gene is TRBV5-1, the J gene TRBJ2-1; 12 nucleotides align to TRBD2. CDR1 and CDR2 (germline): SGHRS, YFSETQ. This CDR3 spans 16 amino acids. The CDR3 here is CASSLPRLAGVNERFF. Written as DNA, the CDR3 is TGCGCCAGCAGCTTGCCCCGACTAGCGGGAGTCAATGAGCGGTTCTTC.